This T cell receptor (beta chain) emerged from a study of shared clonotypes between healthy human individuals. Study-wide background: Contributing individuals were a couple of females and a few males aged 18 to 49.

This CDR3 has 14 residues. Germline CDR1 is SGHVS and CDR2 is FQNEAQ. V was cut by 1 base and J by 0 bases, with 5 bases left in between. General study findings and limits: It was the few donors that limited the genetic and exposure-history diversity represented. Sampling was confined to blood; repertoires within tissues likely differ.

It was around 0.3 ug DNA, tens of thousands of T cell genomes, that went into each replicate PCR of unsorted PBMC. Some clones are missing from TCRdb's copy, which holds only in-frame ones; the method was immunoSEQ multiplex PCR. The sample carries 450,000 to 500,000 clones, approximately 84% recorded once. Comment on this clone: The antigen is not known.

The chain recombines TRBV7-8 with TRBJ2-3; D gene unclear. This TCR derives from a woman between 40 and 55 years old in good health. Some clones in this sample may be carry-over from other donors' samples. The sample taken for sequencing was PBMCs. The CDR3 DNA follows: TGTGCCAGCAGCTTAGATGGGAGCACAGATACGCAGTATTTT. It is translated as CASSLDGSTDTQYF.